Here is one TCR beta chain with its context. These data belong to a study of blood T cell repertoires in COVID-19. Germline assignment: CDR1 MNHNS and CDR2 SASEGT. The V end lost 3 bases, the J end lost 1 base, and 9 bases lay between the germline ends. This CDR3 has 14 amino acids. Sequenced by immunoSEQ multiplex PCR; TCRdb stores in-frame clones only, minus some. The repertoire holds about 150,000 clones, with about four fifths as singletons. The source material was peripheral blood. This TCR was sampled from a man between 60 and 75 years old with acute or convalescent COVID-19. The J gene is TRBJ1-1, the V gene TRBV6-1, with TRBD1 as a possible D gene (5 bases). The CDR3 DNA is TGTGCCAGCAGTGAGCCCCAGGGGAACACTGAAGCTTTCTTT. Amino acid sequence: CASSEPQGNTEAFF.